The clone carrying this T cell receptor beta chain was counted many times. Its specificity is not known. This sample was taken from a study of molecular identifiers for immune sequencing clone quantification. Turning to the study itself: RNA from 20,000 or 100,000 naive CD8 cells was split five ways in replicates, with four sequenced. Study-wide results and caveats: Clone sizes that are highly expanded could be underestimated when identical TCR molecules share a barcode.

The use of previously described methods and listed TCR primers produced the bulk TCR libraries. Using its own MiXCR run on the PCR reads, TCRdb lists one record per CDR3 protein. The profile shows about 40,000 distinct CDR3 sequences, 20% to 25% of them singletons. Specimen: naive CD8+ T cells from blood, with Jurkat cell RNA spiked in. The subset is: FACS-sorted CD8+CD4-CCR7+CD45RA+ naive T cells. The clonotype was recovered from a human donor in good health. Some libraries in this study had Jurkat cell RNA spiked in.

CDR3 region: CASSLGDNEQFF. Here the CDR3 DNA reads TGTGCCAGCAGCTTAGGCGACAATGAGCAGTTCTTC. The chain couples TRBV7-6 to TRBJ2-1; D not resolved. Trimming took 1 base from V and 5 from J, leaving 3 bases between them. Germline CDR1 is SGHVS and CDR2 is FNYEAQ. The CDR3 spans 12 residues.